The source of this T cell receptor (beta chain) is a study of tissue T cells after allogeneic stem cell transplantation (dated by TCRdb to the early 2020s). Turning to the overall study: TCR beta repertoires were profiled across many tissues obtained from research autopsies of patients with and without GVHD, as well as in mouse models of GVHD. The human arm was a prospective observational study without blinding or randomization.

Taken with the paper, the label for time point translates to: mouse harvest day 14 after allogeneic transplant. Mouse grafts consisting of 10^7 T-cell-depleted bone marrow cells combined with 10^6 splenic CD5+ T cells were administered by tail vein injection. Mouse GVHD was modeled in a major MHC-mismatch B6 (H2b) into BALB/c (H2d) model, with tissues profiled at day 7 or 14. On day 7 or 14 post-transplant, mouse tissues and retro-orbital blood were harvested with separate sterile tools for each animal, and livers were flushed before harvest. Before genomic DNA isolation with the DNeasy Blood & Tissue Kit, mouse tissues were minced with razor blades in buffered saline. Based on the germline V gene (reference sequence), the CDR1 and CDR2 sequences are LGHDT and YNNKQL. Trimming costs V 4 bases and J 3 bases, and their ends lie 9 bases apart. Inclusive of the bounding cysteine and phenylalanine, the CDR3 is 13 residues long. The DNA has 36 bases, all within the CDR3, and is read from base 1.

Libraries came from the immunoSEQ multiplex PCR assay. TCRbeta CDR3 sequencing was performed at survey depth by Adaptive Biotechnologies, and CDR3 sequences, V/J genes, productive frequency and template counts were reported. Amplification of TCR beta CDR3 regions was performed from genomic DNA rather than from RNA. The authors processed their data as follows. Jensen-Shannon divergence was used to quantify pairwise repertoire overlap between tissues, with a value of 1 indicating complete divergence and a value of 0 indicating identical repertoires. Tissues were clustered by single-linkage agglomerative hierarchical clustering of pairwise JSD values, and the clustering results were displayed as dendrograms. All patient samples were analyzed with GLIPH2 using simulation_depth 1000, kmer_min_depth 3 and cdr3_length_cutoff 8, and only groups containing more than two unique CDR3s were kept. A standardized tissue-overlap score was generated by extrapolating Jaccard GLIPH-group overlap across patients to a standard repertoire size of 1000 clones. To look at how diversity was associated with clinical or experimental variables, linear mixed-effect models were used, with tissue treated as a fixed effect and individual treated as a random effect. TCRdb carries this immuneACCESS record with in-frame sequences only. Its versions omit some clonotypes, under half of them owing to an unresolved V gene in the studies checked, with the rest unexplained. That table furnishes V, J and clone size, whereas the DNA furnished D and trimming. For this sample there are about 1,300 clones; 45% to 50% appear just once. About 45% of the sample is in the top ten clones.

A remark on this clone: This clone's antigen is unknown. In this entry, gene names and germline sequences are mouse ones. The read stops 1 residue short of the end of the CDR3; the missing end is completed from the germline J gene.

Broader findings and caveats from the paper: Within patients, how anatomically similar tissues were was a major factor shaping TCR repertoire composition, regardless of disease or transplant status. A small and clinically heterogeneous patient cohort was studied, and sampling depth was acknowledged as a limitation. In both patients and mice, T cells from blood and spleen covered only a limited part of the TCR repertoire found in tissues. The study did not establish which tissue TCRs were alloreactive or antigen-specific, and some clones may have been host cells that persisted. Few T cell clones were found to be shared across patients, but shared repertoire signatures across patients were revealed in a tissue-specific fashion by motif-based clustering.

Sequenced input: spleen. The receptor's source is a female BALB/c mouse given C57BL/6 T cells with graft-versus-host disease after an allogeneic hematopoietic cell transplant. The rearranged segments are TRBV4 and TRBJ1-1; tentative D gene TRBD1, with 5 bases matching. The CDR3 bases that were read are TGTGCCAGCAGCTGGACAAAACACACAGAAGTCTTC. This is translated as CASSWTKHTEVF. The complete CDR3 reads CASSWTKHTEVFF.